This T cell receptor beta chain emerged from a study of vaccination effects on CD4 cells after COVID-19. Looking at the study overall: Expansion of antigen-specific CD4+ T cells with viral peptide pools was carried out by the ViraFEST assay before sequencing. Notes on the study in general: Clonal contraction was marked in infection- and vaccine-induced clones late after vaccination.

CDR1 and CDR2 (germline): MNHEY, SVGAGI. The length of the CDR3 is 12 residues. V gave up 6 bases and J gave up 3 bases, with 9 bases separating them. On this clone itself: The antigen is not known.

Repertoires were generated with immunoSEQ multiplex PCR, while TCRdb's copy carries only in-frame clones and drops some. This repertoire shows some 50,000 clones, roughly 74% found once; its top ten account for 8.6%. Following an approximately 11-day culture, CD4+ T cells were purified. IL-2 medium took the place of half the medium on both days 3 and 7. The source is a human donor who had a prior SARS-CoV-2 infection. The V and J genes are TRBV6-5 and TRBJ2-7; D gene ambiguous. The sample was CD4+ T cells from PBMCs cultured without peptide, taken before COVID-19 vaccination. This CDR3 is CASRSTYYEQYF. The CDR3 DNA is TGTGCCAGCAGGTCGACTTACTACGAGCAGTACTTC.